The subject of this entry is one T cell receptor (beta chain). Its antigen remains unknown. The sample contains more than one DNA sequence encoding this CDR3. Germline lookup yields CDR1 SGHTA and CDR2 FQGTGA. CDR3 length: 15 residues. Trimming at V came to 6 bases and at J to 0 bases, leaving 2 bases not matched to a gene. These data are taken from a study of shared clonotypes between healthy human individuals. Study background: Researchers assigned three CD4 naive, three CD4 memory, two CD8 naive and one CD8 memory plate to each donor. The study's findings and limits: Larger estimated richness was generally seen in naive subsets than in memory subsets.

Here immunoSEQ multiplex PCR was the method, and the copy in TCRdb shows in-frame clones only, minus some. The data hold about 2.5 million clones, with about 90% observed a single time. The sample consisted of naive CD4+ T cells from PBMCs. Noted subset: CD45RA+ positively selected. The chain is built from TRBV7-3 and TRBJ2-1; 10 bases fit TRBD1. This receptor was obtained from a man younger than 30 in good health. Some clones in this sample may be carry-over from other donors' samples. Here the CDR3 DNA reads TGTGCCAGCAGTTGGGACAGGGGCTCCTACAATGAGCAGTTCTTC. Translating it yields CASSWDRGSYNEQFF.